The clone carrying this T cell receptor (beta chain) has more than one count but fewer than ten. Its antigen is as yet unknown. Healthy Caucasians were all of the donors. Via MiXCR, TCRdb re-called the 5' RACE reads, giving one row per CDR3 protein. The sample holds approximately 1.8 million distinct CDR3 sequences, under 35% seen once. The data originate from a study of identical twins. Study-wide points: Abundant beta clonotypes from cord blood bore fewer insertions; memory repertoires lacked this pattern. Low generation probability was overrepresented in out-of-frame alpha sequences shared by twins.

Sequenced input: cord blood. The receptor comes from a newborn girl in good health.

For the CDR3, the DNA is TGCAGCGGGGTCCTTGGGACAGAGACCCAGTACTTC. Translated: CSGVLGTETQYF. V is TRBV29-1 and J is TRBJ2-5, with D tentatively TRBD1 or TRBD2 (5 bases each). In germline, CDR1 is SQVTM, CDR2 ANQGSEA. Trimming took 7 bases from V and 4 from J, leaving 13 bases between them. The CDR3 has 12 residues.